This record concerns one T cell receptor beta chain sequence. The entry originates in a study of T cell changes during pregnancy in multiple sclerosis. Data came from immunoSEQ multiplex PCR; TCRdb stores just in-frame clones and leaves some out. The data contain some 100,000 clones, approximately 90% of them singletons. CDR3 length: 14 amino acids. Germline CDR1 is MNHNY and CDR2 is SVGAGI (reference sequence). J gave up 6 bases and V 5 bases, and 4 bases lay outside the gene matches. This TCR derives from a female donor with multiple sclerosis, enrolled in a pregnancy study. The chain couples TRBV6-6 to TRBJ2-3; TRBD2 matches 11 bases. The sequences come from peripheral blood, collected after pregnancy. The CDR3 DNA is TGTGCCAGCAGTACTAGCGGGAGAACCGATACGCAGTATTTT. Its translation: CASSTSGRTDTQYF.